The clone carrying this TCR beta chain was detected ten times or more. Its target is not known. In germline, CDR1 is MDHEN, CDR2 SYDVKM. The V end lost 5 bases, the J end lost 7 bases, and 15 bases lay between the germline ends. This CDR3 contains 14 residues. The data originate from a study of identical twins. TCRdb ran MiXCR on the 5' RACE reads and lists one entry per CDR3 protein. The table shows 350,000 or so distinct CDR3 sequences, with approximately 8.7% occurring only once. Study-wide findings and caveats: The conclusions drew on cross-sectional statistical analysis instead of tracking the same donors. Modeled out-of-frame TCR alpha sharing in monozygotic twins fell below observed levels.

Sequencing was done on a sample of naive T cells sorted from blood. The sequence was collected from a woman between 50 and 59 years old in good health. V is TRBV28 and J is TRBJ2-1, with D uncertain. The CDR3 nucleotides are TGTGCCAGCAGTCCTCGCCTGCTGGGGAATGAGCAGTTCTTC. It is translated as CASSPRLLGNEQFF.